This TCR beta chain is from a study of somatic mutations in cytotoxic T cells in rheumatoid arthritis. Profiled with immunoSEQ multiplex PCR; TCRdb holds only in-frame clones, not every one. Of approximately 15,000 clones in the sample, 65% to 80% were seen once. The CDR3 spans 16 residues. Germline CDR1 MNHNS, CDR2 SASEGT. The V and J ends lost 2 bases and 4 bases respectively, with 17 bases between them. This receptor was taken from an adult with rheumatoid arthritis. The sample was CD8+ T cells sorted from blood. This chain joins TRBV6-1 and TRBJ1-1; no clear D. Written as DNA, the CDR3 is TGTGCCAGCAGTGAACCTTCGTTCTTGGTCTCCACTGAAGCTTTCTTT. Amino acid sequence: CASSEPSFLVSTEAFF.